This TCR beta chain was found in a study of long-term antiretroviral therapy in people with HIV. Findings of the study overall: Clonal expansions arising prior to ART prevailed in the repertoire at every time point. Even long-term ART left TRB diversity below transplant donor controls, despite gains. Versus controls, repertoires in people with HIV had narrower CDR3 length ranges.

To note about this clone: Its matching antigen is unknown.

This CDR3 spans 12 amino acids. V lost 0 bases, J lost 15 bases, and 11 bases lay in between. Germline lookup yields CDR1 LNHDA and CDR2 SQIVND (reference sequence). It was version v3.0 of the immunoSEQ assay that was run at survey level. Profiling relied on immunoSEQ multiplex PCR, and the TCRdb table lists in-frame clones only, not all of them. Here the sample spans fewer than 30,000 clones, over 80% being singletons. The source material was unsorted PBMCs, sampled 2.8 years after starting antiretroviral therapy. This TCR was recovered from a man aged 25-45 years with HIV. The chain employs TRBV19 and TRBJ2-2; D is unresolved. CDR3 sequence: CASSIDTPVLFF. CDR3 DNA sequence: TGTGCCAGTAGTATAGACACCCCCGTGTTGTTTTTT.